This T cell receptor (beta chain) originates from a study of graft-versus-host responses after intestinal transplantation. The ends were cut back, 4 bases at V and 7 bases at J, with 5 bases in the middle. There are 11 residues in the CDR3. The germline V gene has CDR1 MGHDK and CDR2 SYGVNS. Here immunoSEQ multiplex PCR was the method, and the copy in TCRdb shows in-frame clones only, minus some. Of over 100,000 clones detected, 85% to 95% appear once; the ten largest clones hold approximately 1%. Note on this clone: Its cognate antigen is unknown.

Study outcomes and limitations: Graft-versus-host to host-versus-graft clonal ratios in allografts were high in patients with graft-donor T cell macrochimerism.

The rearrangement uses TRBV25-1 and TRBJ1-5; D unresolved. This receptor was taken from a human donor who was the organ donor for an intestinal transplant. The specimen comprised unstimulated CD8+ T cells sorted from spleen or lymph node cells, sampled before transplant. The CDR3 region has the DNA TGTGCCAGCAGTGCCCCCCAGCCCCAGCATTTT. Translating gives CASSAPQPQHF.